This T cell receptor beta chain derives from a study of human T cells and chemical hapten exposure. General study points: TCRs above 1 in 1000 frequency did not change with DPC sensitization.

Comment on this clonotype: Its antigen is as yet unknown.

This CDR3 spans 14 amino acids. Trimming removed 2 bases at V and 2 bases at J, with 8 bases between. The germline V gene encodes CDR1 MGHDK and CDR2 SYGVNS. Unique molecular identifiers were attached to individual cDNA molecules within the library. In the original workflow: Sample TCR counts, which ranged from roughly 20,000 to 750,000, had a median of 95,638. TCRdb analysed the RACE reads with MiXCR anew, one entry per CDR3 protein. TCRdb, rather than the study authors, made the V and J calls. This table holds more than 75,000 distinct CDR3 sequences, 7% to 9% found once. As to time point: healthy volunteer bleed at 6 weeks. RNA extraction used unfractionated whole blood as the source of total RNA.

What was sequenced was whole blood. The chain couples TRBV25-1 to TRBJ2-3; perhaps TRBD2 as D (5 bases). The sequence came from a male donor in good health. Some clones in this sample may be carry-over from other donors' samples. CDR3 DNA sequence: TGTGCCAGCAGTGAAGGAGCGGCCACAGATACGCAGTATTTT. Its protein product is CASSEGAATDTQYF.